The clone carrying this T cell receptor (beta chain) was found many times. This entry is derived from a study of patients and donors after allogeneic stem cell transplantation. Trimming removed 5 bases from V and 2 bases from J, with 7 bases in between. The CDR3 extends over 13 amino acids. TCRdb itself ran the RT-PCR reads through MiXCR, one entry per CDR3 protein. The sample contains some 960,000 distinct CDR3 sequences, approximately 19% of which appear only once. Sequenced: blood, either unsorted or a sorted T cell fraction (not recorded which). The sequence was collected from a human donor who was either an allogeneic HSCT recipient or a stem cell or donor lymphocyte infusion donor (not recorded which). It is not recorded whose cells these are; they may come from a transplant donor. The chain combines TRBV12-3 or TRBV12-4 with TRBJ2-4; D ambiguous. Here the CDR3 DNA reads TGTGCCAGCAGTCTGGGCCCCAAAAACATTCAGTACTTC. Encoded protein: CASSLGPKNIQYF.